This TCR beta chain stems from a study of T cell responses to AZD1222 COVID-19 vaccine. Points from the study as a whole: Donors in the cohort were predominantly white British and more often female, and clonal diversity was possibly underestimated. Targeting of unmutated variant regions was reportedly seen in nearly half of spike-specific TCRs.

The method was immunoSEQ multiplex PCR; TCRdb's version includes in-frame clones alone and lacks a portion of them. The data hold 150,000 or so clones, with 90% to 95% observed a single time. About this clone: Its specificity is unknown.

Trimming pared 8 bases from V and 5 bases from J, leaving 15 bases between. The V gene's germline CDR1 is MNHNY and CDR2 SVGAGI (reference sequence). The CDR3 runs 14 residues. V gene TRBV6-6 combines with J gene TRBJ2-2; D may be TRBD1 (5 bases). Sequences were derived from peripheral blood, sampled 28 days after the second AZD1222 dose. This TCR derives from an adult who received the AZD1222 COVID-19 vaccine. CDR3 DNA: TGTGCCAGCCCAGCAGGGTTAGGAACCGGGGAGCTGTTTTTT. Translation gives CASPAGLGTGELFF.